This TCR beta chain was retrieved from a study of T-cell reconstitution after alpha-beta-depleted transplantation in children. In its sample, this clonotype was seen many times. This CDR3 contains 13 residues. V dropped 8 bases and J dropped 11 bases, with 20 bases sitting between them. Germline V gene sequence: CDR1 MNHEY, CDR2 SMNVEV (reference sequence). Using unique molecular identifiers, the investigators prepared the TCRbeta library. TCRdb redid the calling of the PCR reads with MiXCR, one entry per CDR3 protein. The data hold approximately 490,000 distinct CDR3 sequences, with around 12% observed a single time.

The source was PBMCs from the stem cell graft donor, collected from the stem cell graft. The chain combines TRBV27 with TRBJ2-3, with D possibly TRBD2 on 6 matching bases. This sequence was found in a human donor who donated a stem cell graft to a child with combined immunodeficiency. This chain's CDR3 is CASSGLPGGKQYF. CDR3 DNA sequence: TGTGCCAGCTCGGGACTGCCTGGTGGGAAGCAGTATTTT.